Listed below are T cell receptor beta chains from one sample, sequenced in a study of vaccination effects on CD4 cells after COVID-19. The antigens for these receptors are not known. TCRdb's table, derived via immunoSEQ multiplex PCR, lists solely in-frame clones and lacks some. In the table there are tens of thousands of clones, roughly four fifths of which are singletons. Material: CD4+ T cells from PBMCs cultured with HCoV-NL63 spike peptides, obtained after COVID-19 vaccination. The receptors shown here come from a human donor who received a COVID-19 vaccine. Some clones in this sample may be carry-over from other donors' samples. The CDR3 runs from the conserved cysteine through the conserved F or W. Each record gives: J gene, clone size, V gene, D gene, CDR3 DNA, CDR3 protein. D genes are given only for firm matches. Some rows mark clone size as missing; the rest say once, few, many or name a class of expanded clone.

J gene: TRBJ2-1
clone size: NA
V gene: TRBV7-9
D gene: TRBD2
CDR3 DNA: TGTGCCAGCAGCTTATATGGGGTGGGGCGTAGCGGGGGCCACAATGAGCAGTTCTTC
CDR3 protein: CASSLYGVGRSGGHNEQFF

J gene: TRBJ2-2
clone size: NA
V gene: TRBV6-1
D gene: NA
CDR3 DNA: TGTGCCAGCACCAAGGGGAACACCGGGGAGCTGTTTTTT
CDR3 protein: CASTKGNTGELFF

J gene: TRBJ1-1
clone size: NA
V gene: TRBV5-6
D gene: NA
CDR3 DNA: TGTGCCAGCAGCTTGAGCAGGGGAATCACTGAAGCTTTCTTT
CDR3 protein: CASSLSRGITEAFF

J gene: TRBJ1-4
clone size: NA
V gene: TRBV7-2
D gene: NA
CDR3 DNA: TGTGCCAGCAGCTTAGATCGGGGGACGAATGAAAAACTGTTTTTT
CDR3 protein: CASSLDRGTNEKLFF

J gene: TRBJ1-1
clone size: NA
V gene: TRBV10-2
D gene: NA
CDR3 DNA: TGCGCCAGCAGTGAGCCGGGATTGAACACTGAAGCTTTCTTT
CDR3 protein: CASSEPGLNTEAFF

J gene: TRBJ1-1
clone size: few
V gene: TRBV5-1
D gene: NA
CDR3 DNA: TGCGCCAGCAGCTTGGGTCCCCAGGAGGACACTGAAGCTTTCTTT
CDR3 protein: CASSLGPQEDTEAFF

J gene: TRBJ2-2
clone size: NA
V gene: TRBV6-2/TRBV6-3
D gene: NA
CDR3 DNA: TGTGCCAGCGGTTTTATAGACACCGGGGAGCTGTTTTTT
CDR3 protein: CASGFIDTGELFF

J gene: TRBJ1-3
clone size: few
V gene: TRBV3-1/TRBV3-2
D gene: NA
CDR3 DNA: TGTGCCAGCAGCCTCGGGACACAGATTCCTCCCTCTGGAAACACCATATATTTT
CDR3 protein: CASSLGTQIPPSGNTIYF

J gene: TRBJ1-1
clone size: NA
V gene: TRBV18
D gene: TRBD1
CDR3 DNA: TGTGCCATACGCGGGGACAGGTTGAACACTGAAGCTTTCTTT
CDR3 protein: CAIRGDRLNTEAFF

J gene: TRBJ1-2
clone size: NA
V gene: TRBV5-1
D gene: TRBD1
CDR3 DNA: TGCGCCAGCAGCTTCGATGCCCGACAGGGCGGCTACACCTTC
CDR3 protein: CASSFDARQGGYTF

J gene: TRBJ1-1
clone size: NA
V gene: TRBV30
D gene: NA
CDR3 DNA: TGTGCCTGGAGTGTAAGCCTGAACACTGAAGCTTTCTTT
CDR3 protein: CAWSVSLNTEAFF

J gene: TRBJ1-6
clone size: NA
V gene: TRBV14
D gene: NA
CDR3 DNA: TGTGCCAGCAGCCAAGTGATGAATTCACCCCTCCACTTT
CDR3 protein: CASSQVMNSPLHF

J gene: TRBJ1-5
clone size: NA
V gene: TRBV5-8
D gene: TRBD1
CDR3 DNA: TGTGCCAGCAGCGGGACAGGGGGCGGCAATCAGCCCCAGCATTTT
CDR3 protein: CASSGTGGGNQPQHF

J gene: TRBJ1-4
clone size: NA
V gene: TRBV7-2
D gene: NA
CDR3 DNA: TGTGCCAGCGCCGCGTCCATTAATGAAAAACTGTTTTTT
CDR3 protein: CASAASINEKLFF

J gene: TRBJ1-2
clone size: large
V gene: TRBV4-3
D gene: TRBD1
CDR3 DNA: TGCGCCAGCAGCCATCCGGGGCAGGGGGCGGGTGGCTACACCTTC
CDR3 protein: CASSHPGQGAGGYTF

J gene: TRBJ2-1
clone size: NA
V gene: TRBV3-1/TRBV3-2
D gene: NA
CDR3 DNA: TGTGCCAGCAGCCAAGAGTTAGGACTCTCGAATGAGCAGTTCTTC
CDR3 protein: CASSQELGLSNEQFF

J gene: TRBJ1-2
clone size: NA
V gene: TRBV18
D gene: NA
CDR3 DNA: TGTGCCAGCTCCGACGCACTGCACATGTACACCTTC
CDR3 protein: CASSDALHMYTF

J gene: TRBJ2-2
clone size: NA
V gene: TRBV3-1/TRBV3-2
D gene: NA
CDR3 DNA: TGTGCCAGCAGCGGGACCGGGGAGCTGTTTTTT
CDR3 protein: CASSGTGELFF

J gene: TRBJ1-3
clone size: NA
V gene: TRBV4-1
D gene: NA
CDR3 DNA: TGCGCCAGCAGCCAAACCCGGGACAACTCTGGAAACACCATATATTTT
CDR3 protein: CASSQTRDNSGNTIYF

J gene: TRBJ2-2
clone size: NA
V gene: TRBV11-3
D gene: TRBD2
CDR3 DNA: TGTGCCAGCAGCTCCAGGACTAGCGGGGTGGCCGGGGAGCTGTTTTTT
CDR3 protein: CASSSRTSGVAGELFF

J gene: TRBJ1-1
clone size: once
V gene: TRBV6-1
D gene: NA
CDR3 DNA: TGTGCCAGCAGTGACCAAAGTAGAGGGGCTAGGGGTGAAGCTTTCTTT
CDR3 protein: CASSDQSRGARGEAFF

J gene: TRBJ1-1
clone size: NA
V gene: TRBV18
D gene: NA
CDR3 DNA: TGTGCCAGCTCACTAGGGGACACCCGGAACACTGAAGCTTTCTTT
CDR3 protein: CASSLGDTRNTEAFF

J gene: TRBJ2-5
clone size: NA
V gene: TRBV6-6
D gene: NA
CDR3 DNA: TGTGCCAGCAGTTACGAGACCGCGCAAGAGACCCAGTACTTC
CDR3 protein: CASSYETAQETQYF

J gene: TRBJ1-1
clone size: NA
V gene: TRBV2
D gene: NA
CDR3 DNA: TGTGCCAGCAGTGTATCAGGTTGGACTGAAGCTTTCTTT
CDR3 protein: CASSVSGWTEAFF

J gene: TRBJ1-3
clone size: NA
V gene: TRBV9
D gene: NA
CDR3 DNA: TGTGCCAGCAGCGTAGATTCGGGTTACTCTGGAAACACCATATATTTT
CDR3 protein: CASSVDSGYSGNTIYF

J gene: TRBJ1-2
clone size: NA
V gene: TRBV28
D gene: NA
CDR3 DNA: TGTGCCAGCACCGCGGAGACTCCAGTTGGCTACACCTTC
CDR3 protein: CASTAETPVGYTF